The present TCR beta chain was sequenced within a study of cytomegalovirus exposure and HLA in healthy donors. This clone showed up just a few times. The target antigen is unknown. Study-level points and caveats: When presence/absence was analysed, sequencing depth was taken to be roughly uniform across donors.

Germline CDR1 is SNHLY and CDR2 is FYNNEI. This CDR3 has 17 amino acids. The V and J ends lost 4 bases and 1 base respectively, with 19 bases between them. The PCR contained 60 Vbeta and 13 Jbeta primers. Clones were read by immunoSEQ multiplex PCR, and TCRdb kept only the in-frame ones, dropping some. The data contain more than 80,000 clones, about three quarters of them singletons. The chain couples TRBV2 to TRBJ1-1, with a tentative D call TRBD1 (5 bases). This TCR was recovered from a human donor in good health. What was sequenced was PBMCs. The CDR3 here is CASSVNIVGQTNTEAFF. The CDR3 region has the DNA TGTGCCAGCAGTGTAAATATCGTGGGGCAAACGAACACTGAAGCTTTCTTT. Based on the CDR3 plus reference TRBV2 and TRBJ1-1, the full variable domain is EPEVTQTPSHQVTQMGQEVILRCVPISNHLYFYWYRQILGQKVEFLVSFYNNEISEKSEIFDDQFSVERPDGSNFTLKIRSTKLEDSAMYFCASSVNIVGQTNTEAFFGQGTRLTVV.